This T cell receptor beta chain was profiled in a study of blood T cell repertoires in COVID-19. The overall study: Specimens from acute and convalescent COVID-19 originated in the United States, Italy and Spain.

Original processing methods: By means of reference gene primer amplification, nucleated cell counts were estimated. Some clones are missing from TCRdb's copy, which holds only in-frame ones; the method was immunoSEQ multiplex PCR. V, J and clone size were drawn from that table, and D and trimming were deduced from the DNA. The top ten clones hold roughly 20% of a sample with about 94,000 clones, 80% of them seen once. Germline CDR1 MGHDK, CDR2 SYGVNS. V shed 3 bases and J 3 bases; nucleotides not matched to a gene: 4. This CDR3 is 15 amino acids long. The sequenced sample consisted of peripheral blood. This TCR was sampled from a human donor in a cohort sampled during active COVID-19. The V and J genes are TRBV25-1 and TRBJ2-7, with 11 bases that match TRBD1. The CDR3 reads CASSDTGTGGYEQYF. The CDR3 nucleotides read TGTGCCAGCAGTGATACCGGGACAGGGGGCTACGAGCAGTACTTC.